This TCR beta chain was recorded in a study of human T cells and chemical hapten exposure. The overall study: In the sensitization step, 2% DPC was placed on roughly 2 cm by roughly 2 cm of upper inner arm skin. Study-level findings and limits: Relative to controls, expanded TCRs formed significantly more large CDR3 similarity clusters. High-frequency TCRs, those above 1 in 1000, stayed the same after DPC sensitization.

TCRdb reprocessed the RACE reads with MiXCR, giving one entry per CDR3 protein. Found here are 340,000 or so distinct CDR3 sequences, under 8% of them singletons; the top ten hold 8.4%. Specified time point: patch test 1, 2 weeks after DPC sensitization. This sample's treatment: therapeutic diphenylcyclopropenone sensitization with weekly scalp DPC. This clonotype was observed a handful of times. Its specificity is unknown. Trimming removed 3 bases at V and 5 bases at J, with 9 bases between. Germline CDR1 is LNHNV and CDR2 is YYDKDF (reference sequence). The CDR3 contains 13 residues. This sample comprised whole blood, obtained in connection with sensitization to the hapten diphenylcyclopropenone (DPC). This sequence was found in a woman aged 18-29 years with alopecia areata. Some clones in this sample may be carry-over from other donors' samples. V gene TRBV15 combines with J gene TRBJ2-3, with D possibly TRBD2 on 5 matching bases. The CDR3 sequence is CATSSFGVDTQYF. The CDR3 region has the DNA TGTGCCACCAGCAGTTTCGGGGTAGATACGCAGTATTTT.